A selection of T cell receptor beta chains follows, all from one sample in a study of beta chain features in type 1 diabetes. TCRdb keeps only in-frame clones here, not all; method: immunoSEQ multiplex PCR. This sample has 130,000 to 150,000 clones, with about a tenth found just once. The sequencing sample was made of central memory CD4+ T cells from blood. The receptors stem from a young man in good health. Both conserved end residues are trimmed from each CDR3.

V: TRBV7-9; CDR3: ASSRGALNTEAF
V: TRBV30; CDR3: AWSIGGEQY
V: TRBV14; CDR3: ASSQAKLAGVTDTQY
V: TRBV5-8; CDR3: ASPGMAGGPWNEQF
V: TRBV27; CDR3: ASRAQGIYGYT
V: TRBV5-1; CDR3: ASSWGQGSTDTQY
V: TRBV6-6; CDR3: ASSKGQGRTDTQY
V: TRBV5-6; CDR3: ASSLWSGGYRGYEQY
V: TRBV7-2; CDR3: ASSPGYATPETQY
V: TRBV5-1; CDR3: ASSLGLNSPLH
V: TRBV5-1; CDR3: ASSSSLYEQY
V: TRBV29-1; CDR3: SVVMGQISPSGYT
V: TRBV11-2; CDR3: ASSLALLAGGGEQF
V: TRBV30; CDR3: AWVGDRGRGGYT
V: TRBV7-2; CDR3: ASRRTSGGWGELF
V: TRBV27; CDR3: ASSIRQGGGEQY
V: TRBV11-2; CDR3: ASSLERLGEQF
V: TRBV7-9; CDR3: ASSLIRDTGELF
V: TRBV4-2; CDR3: ASSQYQTSGGAHEQF
V: TRBV25-1; CDR3: ASRTTGGDEQY
V: TRBV20-1; CDR3: SADRQETQY
V: TRBV15; CDR3: ATSRDPGGTQPQH
V: TRBV11-2; CDR3: ASSTSSGGASEQY
V: TRBV7-7; CDR3: ASSPQPTGNEQF
V: TRBV6-6; CDR3: AATSGASYEQY
V: TRBV6-1; CDR3: ASTRGQGADSPLH
V: TRBV5-4; CDR3: ASSSNDRAVTDTQY
V: TRBV6-6; CDR3: ASSAGQMNTEAF
V: TRBV4-3; CDR3: ASSRQVSADTQY
V: TRBV13; CDR3: ASSKSGTSDKLAYEQY
V: TRBV7-7; CDR3: ASSSRQGAQETQY
V: TRBV7-2; CDR3: ASSLGQLETQY
V: TRBV6-1; CDR3: ASSVRQGTGELF
V: TRBV6-1; CDR3: ASTGPGGVNGYT
V: TRBV27; CDR3: ASSPTSGGASYEQY